These T cell receptor beta chains were read from a single sample in a study of blood T cell repertoires in COVID-19. The method was immunoSEQ multiplex PCR; TCRdb's version includes in-frame clones alone and lacks a portion of them. The sample has around 140,000 clones; about three quarters are singletons. Sequencing input: PBMCs or T cells enriched from blood (not recorded which). The source of these receptors is a woman aged 45 to 65 who had recovered from COVID-19. Each CDR3 is given without its conserved first and last residue. The order of the fields is clone size, V gene, CDR3 protein. Size values are once, few and many counts, or a class for expanded clones, and some rows have none.

. TRBV7-9 ASSAWTSGSYEQY
many TRBV11-2 ASSPVASGNTIY
few TRBV7-6 ASSLGFDLGQLNTEAF
. TRBV2 ASSEALRGNQPQH
. TRBV11-2 ASSLSGGALTDTQY
. TRBV2 ASRTGTANQPQH
. TRBV7-8 ASSFASGRAGYNEQF
. TRBV5-4 ASSSTKGHSNYGYT
. TRBV5-5 ASSLGPGRNQPQH
few TRBV19 ASREGQLNTEAF
. TRBV7-9 ASSRQGLGYT
. TRBV5-1 ASTDPGQGNSPLH
. TRBV27 ASSLRDRVLYNEQF
. TRBV19 ASSIGLAGLDTQY
. TRBV5-6 ASSSGQGADTQY
. TRBV2 ASSPLAGDLREQY
. TRBV3-1/TRBV3-2 ASSQAQGAGNTIY
. TRBV19 ASSGQLFSYEQY
few TRBV11-2 ASTPGLAFQNEQF
. TRBV7-8 ASSDRVTEAF
many TRBV3-1/TRBV3-2 ASSQGGGSGKLF
once TRBV7-8 ASSNGLAGDTGELF
. TRBV30 AWKTGGEQY
few TRBV28 ASSPPGTGREKLF
. TRBV2 ASTPGQASTEAF
. TRBV7-3 ASSSLQGTGELF
. TRBV27 ASRQQGSYGYT
. TRBV9 ASSVVGVAGVGGTGELF
. TRBV5-1 ASSLFGTRSPLH
. TRBV7-9 ASSSQYEQY
. TRBV5-1 ASSLEFGQGAGGYT
. TRBV29-1 SVVQQGEQF
. TRBV27 ASSLDRGMNTEAF
. TRBV3-1/TRBV3-2 ASSPQGLYGYT
. TRBV19 ASSMAKNAEAF
. TRBV5-1 ASSLGDRDEKLF
few TRBV3-1/TRBV3-2 ASSYYRDTEAF
. TRBV27 ASTSFGQGADEQY
. TRBV30 AYTGGFLSGANVLT
. TRBV19 ASSIRGREGNQPQH
. TRBV27 ASSLQYSGNTIY
once TRBV15 ATSSPLLSGNTIY
. TRBV4-1 ASSQGRGGYT
. TRBV7-9 ASSPPGPSSGNTIY
few TRBV6-5 ASEVGTGNQPQH
. TRBV21-1 ASTAIAIREKLF
. TRBV3-1/TRBV3-2 ASSQGRPGELF
. TRBV19 ASRQGLNTDTQY
. TRBV11-3 ASSQREGYIQY
. TRBV5-1 ASSLLSGQGQMGQF
. TRBV30 AWEDTQNDNEQF
. TRBV5-8 ASSLAGQSHNEQF
. TRBV7-9 ASSLDNLQPQH
. TRBV11-2 ASSSLAGGRYNEQF
. TRBV5-1 ASNQGSAQETQY